These T cell receptor beta chains were read from a single sample in a study of immune evolution from preneoplasia to lung adenocarcinoma. Produced via immunoSEQ multiplex PCR; TCRdb's table is partial and in-frame only. There are some 9,000 clones in the sample; over 75% occur only once, and around 8% lies in the top ten. The specimen was FFPE minimally invasive lung adenocarcinoma tissue. The receptors derive from a donor at least 70 years old with lung adenocarcinoma. Each CDR3 is given with its conserved first and last residue. D genes are given only for firm matches. Clone size is given for some rows only: seen once, a few or many times, or a class if the clone is expanded.

j_gene	v_gene	d_gene	abundance	CDR3nt	CDR3aa
TRBJ2-6	TRBV5-1	.	once	TGCGCCAGCAGCTCGATGGGCTCTGGGGCCAACGTCCTGACTTTC	CASSSMGSGANVLTF
TRBJ2-3	TRBV7-9	.	.	TGTGCCAGCTCCGGGACACTAACCACAGATACGCAGTATTTT	CASSGTLTTDTQYF
TRBJ2-1	TRBV7-6	TRBD2	few	TGTGCCAGCAGCCTCGGGACTAGCGGACCTGGGGCCTTAGATGAGCAGTTCTTC	CASSLGTSGPGALDEQFF
TRBJ2-5	TRBV10-3	TRBD1	.	TGTGCCATCAGCGAGGGGGCTCAAGAGACCCAGTACTTC	CAISEGAQETQYF
TRBJ1-5	TRBV6-4	.	few	TGTGCCAGCAGTGACTCTAGATCCGGGGCCAGCAATCAGCCCCAGCATTTT	CASSDSRSGASNQPQHF
TRBJ2-7	TRBV4-2	TRBD2	.	TGTGCCAGCAGCCAAGAGAGGACTAGCGGGAGCTCCTACGAGCAGTACTTC	CASSQERTSGSSYEQYF
TRBJ2-2	TRBV30	TRBD1	.	TGTGCCTGGAGTAACCGGGACAGGGTCACCGGGGAGCTGTTTTTT	CAWSNRDRVTGELFF
TRBJ1-5	TRBV28	.	.	TGTGCCAGCAGTTTTTTTGGGAGACCCCAGCATTTT	CASSFFGRPQHF
TRBJ2-5	TRBV6-6	.	.	TGTGCCAGCAGTTACCGAGAGACCCAGTACTTC	CASSYRETQYF
TRBJ2-1	TRBV30	TRBD2	.	TGTGCCCTGGAGGCCTCTAGCGGGAAAAGCTCCTACAATGAGCAGTTCTTC	CALEASSGKSSYNEQFF
TRBJ2-1	TRBV4-1	TRBD2	.	TGCGCCAGCAGCCGGTTATTCATACCCGGGACTAGCGGGAGATTGGGTGAGCAGTTCTTC	CASSRLFIPGTSGRLGEQFF
TRBJ1-5	TRBV6-6	.	.	TGTGCCAGCACTCGACAGGTTAGCAATCAGCCCCAGCATTTT	CASTRQVSNQPQHF